The T cell receptor (beta chain) under discussion was sequenced for a study of cytomegalovirus exposure and HLA in healthy donors. Study-wide context: There were 100 million to 120 million unique TCR beta sequences, drawn from 150 million to 200 million T cells, in an earlier analysis.

With 60 Vbeta and 13 Jbeta primers, the PCR was carried out. Using immunoSEQ multiplex PCR, the repertoire was profiled, and TCRdb retains in-frame clones only, with some absent. The repertoire has about 180,000 clones, over 70% of them found once; the top ten carry 0.5%. General study points: Analysis was performed later, and it showed HLA-associated TCR beta chains to be more clonally expanded than equally common others.

As for this clone: Its matching antigen is unknown.

The CDR3 contains 15 residues. Germline V CDR1 and CDR2: SEHNR, FQNEAQ (reference sequence). V lost 1 base and J 2 bases, leaving 8 bases between the germline ends. The source material was PBMCs. The clonotype was recovered from a woman in her 50s in good health and CMV-seronegative. This chain links TRBV7-9 with TRBJ1-4; D ambiguous. The CDR3 nucleotides are TGTGCCAGCAGCTTAGTTTCCGGGACTAATGAAAAACTGTTTTTT. This sequence encodes CASSLVSGTNEKLFF.